This passage covers 23 T cell receptor beta chains from one sample sequenced in a study of early T cells in non-severe SARS-CoV-2 infection. MiXCR, run by TCRdb on the 5' RACE reads, gives a single entry per CDR3 protein. This table holds over 45,000 distinct CDR3 sequences, under 12% found once. Source material: whole blood. These receptor sequences come from an adult who was a healthcare worker with PCR-confirmed SARS-CoV-2 infection or an uninfected control (not recorded which).

This clonotype turned up a few times. V is TRBV10-2 and J is TRBJ2-5, with D unresolved. Germline CDR1 WSHSY, CDR2 SAAADI. V was trimmed by 6 bases and J by 4 bases, leaving 6 bases between them. This CDR3 spans 11 amino acids. The CDR3 DNA reads as TGCGCCAGCAGCTCTCGAGAGACCCAGTACTTC. It specifies CASSSRETQYF.

This rearrangement joins TRBV5-1 to TRBJ2-5, with 7 bases lining up with TRBD2. Trimming removed 3 bases from V and 5 bases from J; junction bases left unmatched: 10. Germline CDR1 SGHRS, CDR2 YFSETQ. The CDR3 consists of 15 residues. The CDR3 reads CASSSTGTSEETQYF. The CDR3 DNA reads as TGCGCCAGCAGCTCTACCGGAACTAGCGAGGAGACCCAGTACTTC.

This clonotype was recorded at least ten times. The V call is TRBV12-3 or TRBV12-4, the J call TRBJ1-5, with D possibly matching TRBD1 (6 bases). CDR3 length: 16 residues. V was clipped by 3 bases and J by 9 bases, with 21 bases between them. The CDR3 DNA follows: TGTGCCAGCAGTTTTTCCCCCCGAGGGGGTTATGGGCCCCAGCATTTT. It is translated as CASSFSPRGGYGPQHF.

In its sample, this clonotype was seen many times. The chain carries TRBV7-9 and TRBJ2-1, with D uncertain. Germline V lookup: CDR1 SEHNR, CDR2 FQNEAQ (reference sequence). Trimming pared 5 bases from V and 6 bases from J, leaving 17 bases between. This CDR3 comprises 15 residues. The CDR3 DNA reads as TGTGCCAGCAGCCCCGGGCCGAGCCCCGGCAATGAGCAGTTCTTC. This gives the protein CASSPGPSPGNEQFF.

This clonotype was found many times. The chain employs TRBV7-2 and TRBJ2-1; 13 nucleotides match TRBD2. Germline-derived CDR1 and CDR2 are SGHTA and FQGNSA. V lost 3 bases, J lost 7 bases, and 0 bases stayed unmatched. The CDR3 is made up of 14 amino acids. The CDR3, as DNA: TGTGCCAGCAGCTTGACTAGCGGGAGGAATGAGCAGTTCTTC. Its translation is CASSLTSGRNEQFF.

The gene calls are TRBV30 and TRBJ1-5, with D perhaps TRBD1 (5 bases). CDR3 size: 13 residues. V was pared by 0 bases and J by 7 bases, with 10 bases between. From germline, CDR1 is GTSNPN and CDR2 SVGIG (reference sequence). CDR3 protein: CAWSVQDAQPQHF. DNA for the CDR3: TGTGCCTGGAGTGTACAGGACGCGCAGCCCCAGCATTTT.

The chain recombines TRBV20-1 with TRBJ1-1; 12 bases agree with TRBD1. The CDR3 covers 13 residues. The V gene's germline CDR1 is DFQATT and CDR2 SNEGSKA (reference sequence). Trimming cost V 3 bases and J 7 bases; bases outside gene matches: 3. The CDR3 sequence: CSASGDRGLEAFF. As DNA, the CDR3 is TGCAGTGCTAGTGGGGACAGGGGGCTTGAAGCTTTCTTT.

This clonotype was counted ten times or more. This sequence joins TRBV5-1 and TRBJ2-1; TRBD2 is a possible D gene (6 bases). Germline CDR1 SGHRS, CDR2 YFSETQ. The CDR3 is made up of 17 amino acids. V was pared by 4 bases and J by 0 bases, with 17 bases between. The CDR3 protein is CASSLAPSASSYNEQFF. CDR3 coding DNA: TGCGCCAGCAGCCTAGCGCCTAGCGCTAGCTCCTACAATGAGCAGTTCTTC.

In its sample, this clonotype was seen many times. The V call is TRBV7-2, the J call TRBJ1-6, with D possibly matching TRBD1 (6 bases). V was clipped by 10 bases and J by 4 bases, with 11 bases between them. The CDR3 has 13 residues. Germline CDR1 reads SGHTA; CDR2 reads FQGNSA. DNA of the CDR3: TGTGCCACCGGACAGTCTTATAATTCACCCCTCCACTTT. As protein: CATGQSYNSPLHF.

The V and J genes are TRBV2 and TRBJ2-2, with D possibly being TRBD1 or TRBD2 (5 bases each). The V end lost 8 bases, the J end lost 3 bases, and 13 bases lay between the germline ends. CDR1 and CDR2 (germline): SNHLY, FYNNEI. The CDR3 loop spans 14 amino acids. The CDR3 nucleotides are TGTGCCAGCCTTAAGACAGCGGACACCGGGGAGCTGTTTTTT. Its translation: CASLKTADTGELFF.

This chain uses TRBV6-2 or TRBV6-3 with TRBJ1-5; D gene unclear. V was cut by 6 bases and J by 4 bases, with 10 bases left in between. This CDR3 is 13 amino acids long. Germline assignment: CDR1 MNHEY and CDR2 SVGEGT. In nucleotides, the CDR3 is TGTGCCAGCAGCTTGGACGCTAATCAGCCCCAGCATTTT. Its translation is CASSLDANQPQHF.

This clonotype has ten or more counts. The V call is TRBV12-3 or TRBV12-4, the J call TRBJ2-1; D is unclear. Trimming shortened V by 3 bases and J by 6 bases, and 15 bases separated the two germline ends. The CDR3 sequence is 15 residues long. The CDR3 loop is CASSLFIRDCNEQFF. The DNA for the CDR3 is TGTGCCAGCAGTTTGTTTATTCGAGACTGCAATGAGCAGTTCTTC.

Only a few counts were recorded for this clonotype. The V and J genes are TRBV3-1 and TRBJ2-7; D uncertain. Germline V gene data show CDR1 as LGHDT and CDR2 as YNNKEL (reference sequence). The CDR3 contains 13 residues. Trimming stripped 3 bases from V and 7 bases from J, with 13 bases between. This CDR3 is CASSQSELGEQYF. The CDR3 DNA reads TGTGCCAGCAGCCAGAGTGAGTTGGGAGAGCAGTACTTC.

This clonotype was seen ten or more times. CDR3 protein: CASTSLRVGPRSYEQYF. CDR3 coding DNA: TGTGCCAGCACCTCCCTCCGAGTCGGACCGCGCTCCTACGAGCAGTACTTC. The chain joins TRBV11-2 to TRBJ2-7; D unresolved. The germline V and J ends were trimmed by 7 bases and 0 bases, with 22 bases remaining between them. The length of the CDR3 is 17 residues. Germline V gene sequence: CDR1 SGHAT, CDR2 FQNNGV.

This clonotype was seen only a few times. V and J are TRBV20-1 and TRBJ2-7; 11 bases agree with TRBD2. The CDR3 has 15 amino acids. J was trimmed by 0 bases and V by 4 bases; bases with no gene match: 5. The V gene's germline CDR1 is DFQATT and CDR2 SNEGSKA (reference sequence). The CDR3 loop reads CSATSSGRSSYEQYF. Here the CDR3 DNA reads TGCAGTGCTACATCTAGCGGGAGGAGCTCCTACGAGCAGTACTTC.

This clonotype was recorded at least ten times. The rearrangement joins TRBV25-1 to TRBJ1-3; no reliable D call. Germline CDR1 is MGHDK and CDR2 is SYGVNS. V gave up 0 bases and J gave up 0 bases, with 9 bases separating them. The CDR3 covers 16 residues. In DNA form, the CDR3 reads TGTGCCAGCAGTGAATACCGGTTTAGCTCTGGAAACACCATATATTTT. The encoded protein is CASSEYRFSSGNTIYF.

This clonotype has a count of ten or more. The CDR3 sequence: CSASPSGQGLGYGYTF. The CDR3 bases are TGCAGTGCTAGTCCGTCAGGCCAGGGCCTTGGCTATGGCTACACCTTC. The V gene is TRBV20-1, the J gene TRBJ1-2, with D possibly being TRBD1 (5 bases). Germline assignment: CDR1 DFQATT and CDR2 SNEGSKA (reference sequence). The CDR3 extends over 16 amino acids. Trimming stripped 3 bases from V and 4 bases from J, with 21 bases between.

As concerns this clonotype: A clone one base away is much larger, so this may be a read error. V gene TRBV12-3 or TRBV12-4 combines with J gene TRBJ1-2; the match to TRBD1 covers 7 bases. This CDR3 has 14 residues. J was trimmed by 7 bases and V by 6 bases; bases with no gene match: 11. CDR3 amino acids: CASSTGTVTTGYTF. The CDR3 nucleotides read TGTGCCAGCAGCACCGGGACAGTTACTACTGGCTACACCTTC.

This clonotype was recorded at least ten times. The chain combines TRBV6-5 with TRBJ2-7; 10 nucleotides align to TRBD2. This CDR3 contains 15 residues. Trimming at V came to 8 bases and at J to 1 base, leaving 8 bases not matched to a gene. Germline values: CDR1 MNHEY, CDR2 SVGAGI. In DNA, the CDR3 is TGTGCCAGCGCTATAGCGGGAGGAGTATCCTACGAGCAGTACTTC. Its protein is CASAIAGGVSYEQYF.

This clonotype came up a few times. The chain employs TRBV11-2 and TRBJ2-2; TRBD2 aligns across 10 bases. The CDR3 is made up of 15 amino acids. Losses at the gene ends were 6 bases for V and 6 bases for J; bases not matched to a gene: 7. In germline, CDR1 is SGHAT, CDR2 FQNNGV. The CDR3 DNA sequence: TGTGCCAGCAGTTTAAGCGGGAGGGCCGCCGGGGAGCTGTTTTTT. This codes for CASSLSGRAAGELFF. Drawing the rest from reference TRBV11-2 and TRBJ2-2, the complete variable domain is EAGVAQSPRYKIIEKRQSVAFWCNPISGHATLYWYQQILGQGPKLLIQFQNNGVVDDSQLPKDRFSAERLKGVDSTLKIQPAKLEDSAVYLCASSLSGRAAGELFFGEGSRLTVL.

This clonotype was found a few times. This sequence joins TRBV24-1 and TRBJ2-1; D may correspond to TRBD1 or TRBD2 (6 bases each). Trimming left V 0 bases short and J 1 base short, with 9 bases between. CDR3 length equals 16 residues. From germline, CDR1 is KGHDR and CDR2 SFDVKD. The CDR3 coding sequence is TGTGCCACCAGTGATTTGGAGGGGGGATCCTACAATGAGCAGTTCTTC. Translation gives CATSDLEGGSYNEQFF.

This clonotype was counted a single time. The chain carries TRBV5-1 and TRBJ2-7; 14 nucleotides line up with TRBD2. CDR1 is SGHRS and CDR2 is YFSETQ in the germline V gene. The length of the CDR3 is 17 residues. J gave up 7 bases and V 4 bases, and 13 bases lay outside the gene matches. Written as DNA, the CDR3 is TGCGCCAGCAGCCCCGAAATAGGACTAGCGGGAGGCCGGGAGCAGTACTTC. Its translation: CASSPEIGLAGGREQYF.

There are a few counts of this clonotype. CDR3 in amino acids: CASSYSSGITEAFF. Written as DNA, the CDR3 is TGTGCCAGCAGTTACTCCTCGGGGATCACTGAAGCTTTCTTT. This chain links TRBV6-5 with TRBJ1-1; D not certain. Per germline, CDR1 MNHEY and CDR2 SVGAGI. This CDR3 has 14 amino acids. Trimming stripped 0 bases from V and 4 bases from J, with 9 bases between.